The rows below give T cell receptor beta chains drawn from one sample of a study of blood T cell repertoires in COVID-19. The assay was immunoSEQ multiplex PCR, and TCRdb's table has in-frame clones only and misses some. The sample records 95,000 to 100,000 clones, 85% to 95% being singletons. The source material was peripheral blood. All receptors come from a man over 45 with active COVID-19. Both conserved end residues are trimmed from each CDR3.

V gene,J gene,CDR3 protein
TRBV4-2,TRBJ2-7,ASSQEEGQGSYEQY
TRBV3-1/TRBV3-2,TRBJ2-2,ASSQGAGGGELF
TRBV3-1/TRBV3-2,TRBJ2-3,ASSHSLSADTQY
TRBV7-9,TRBJ1-5,ASSMTGDNQPQH
TRBV28,TRBJ1-1,ASRDPRVGTEAF
TRBV11-2,TRBJ2-1,ASSLVRYEQF
TRBV5-1,TRBJ2-5,ASSLWGEETQY
TRBV5-4,TRBJ2-1,ASSLAPGSEQF
TRBV6-1,TRBJ2-7,ASSDAKPGLAGVSYEQY
TRBV24-1,TRBJ2-5,ATSDFGTGAEETQY
TRBV6-5,TRBJ1-2,ASTTGGSVYGYT
TRBV19,TRBJ1-1,ATRRRQDMNTEAF
TRBV24-1,TRBJ1-1,ATSDPRSGDTEAF
TRBV7-9,TRBJ2-1,ASSPRLAGGLQSNEQF
TRBV28,TRBJ1-2,ASSGRAGVNT
TRBV6-5,TRBJ1-2,ASYLRTVNYGYT
TRBV6-5,TRBJ2-5,ASSLWDSEETQY
TRBV10-3,TRBJ1-5,AISGADRGNQPQH
TRBV27,TRBJ1-5,ASSPYALGQGRQPQH
TRBV30,TRBJ1-2,AWSVSQGGGGYT
TRBV28,TRBJ2-7,ASSFIPRFGLAGVGEQY
TRBV30,TRBJ1-5,AWSSQRGASNQPQH